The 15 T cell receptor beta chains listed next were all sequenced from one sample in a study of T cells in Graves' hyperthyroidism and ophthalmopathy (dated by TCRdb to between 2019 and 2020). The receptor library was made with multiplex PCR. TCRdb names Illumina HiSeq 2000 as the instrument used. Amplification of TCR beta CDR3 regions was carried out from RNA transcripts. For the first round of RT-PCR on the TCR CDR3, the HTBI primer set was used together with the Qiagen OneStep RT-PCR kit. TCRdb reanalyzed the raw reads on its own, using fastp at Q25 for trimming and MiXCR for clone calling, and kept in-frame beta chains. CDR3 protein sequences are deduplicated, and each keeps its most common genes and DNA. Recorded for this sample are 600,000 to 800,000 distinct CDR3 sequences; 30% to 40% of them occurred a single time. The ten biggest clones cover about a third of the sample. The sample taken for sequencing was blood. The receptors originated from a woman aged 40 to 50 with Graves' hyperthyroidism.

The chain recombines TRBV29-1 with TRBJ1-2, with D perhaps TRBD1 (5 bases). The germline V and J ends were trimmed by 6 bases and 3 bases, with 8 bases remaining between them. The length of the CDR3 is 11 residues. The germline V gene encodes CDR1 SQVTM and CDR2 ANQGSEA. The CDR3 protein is CSVTTDYGYTF. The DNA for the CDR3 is TGCAGCGTAACGACAGACTATGGCTACACCTTC.

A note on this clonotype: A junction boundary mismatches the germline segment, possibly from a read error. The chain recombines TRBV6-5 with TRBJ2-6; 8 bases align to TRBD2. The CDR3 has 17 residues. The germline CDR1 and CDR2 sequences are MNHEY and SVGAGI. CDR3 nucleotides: TGTGCCAGCAGTTTTGGCGGGGGGATCTCTGGGTCCAACGTCCTGACTTTC. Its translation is CASSFGGGISGSNVLTF.

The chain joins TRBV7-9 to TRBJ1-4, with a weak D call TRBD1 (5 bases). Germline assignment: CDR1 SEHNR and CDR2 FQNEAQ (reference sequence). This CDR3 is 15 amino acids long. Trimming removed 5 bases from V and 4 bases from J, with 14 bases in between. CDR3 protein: CASSPRGSNNEKLFF. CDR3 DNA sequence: TGTGCCAGCAGCCCCCGGGGCAGTAATAATGAAAAACTGTTTTTT.

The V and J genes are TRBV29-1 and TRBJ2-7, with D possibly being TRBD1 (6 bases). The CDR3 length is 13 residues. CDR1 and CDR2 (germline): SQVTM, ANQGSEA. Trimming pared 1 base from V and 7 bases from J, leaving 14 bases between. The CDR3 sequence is CSVEGQGSDEQYF. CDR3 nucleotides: TGCAGCGTTGAAGGGCAGGGGTCGGATGAGCAGTACTTC.

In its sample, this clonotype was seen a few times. The CDR3 sequence is CASRGTGNNQPQHF. Written as DNA, the CDR3 is TGTGCCAGCAGGGGGACAGGGAACAATCAGCCCCAGCATTTT. The chain employs TRBV12-3 or TRBV12-4 and TRBJ1-5; the match to TRBD1 covers 9 bases. V lost 6 bases to trimming and J lost 3 bases; unmatched junction nucleotides: 3. The CDR3 consists of 14 residues.

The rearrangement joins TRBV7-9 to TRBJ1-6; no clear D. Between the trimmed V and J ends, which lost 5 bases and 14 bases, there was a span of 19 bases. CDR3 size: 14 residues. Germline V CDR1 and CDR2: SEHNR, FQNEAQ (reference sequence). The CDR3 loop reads CASSPVTTPLSLHF. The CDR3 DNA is TGTGCCAGCAGCCCCGTCACCACCCCGTTATCCCTCCACTTT.

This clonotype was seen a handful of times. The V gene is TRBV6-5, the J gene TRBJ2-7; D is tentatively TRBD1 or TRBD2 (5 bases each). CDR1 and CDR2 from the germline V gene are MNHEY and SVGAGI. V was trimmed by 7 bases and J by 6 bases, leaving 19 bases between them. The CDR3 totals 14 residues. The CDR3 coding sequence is TGTGCCAGCATCTCAGGCAGGGTTGGGGGCGAGCAGTACTTC. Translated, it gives CASISGRVGGEQYF.

In nucleotides, the CDR3 is TGTGCCAGCAGCGTACAGAGTAACTATGGCTACACCTTC. It specifies CASSVQSNYGYTF. J is TRBJ1-2 and V is TRBV9, with D hard to call. The CDR3 covers 13 residues. V was trimmed by 1 base and J by 1 base, leaving 5 bases between them. CDR1 and CDR2 (germline): SGDLS, YYNGEE.

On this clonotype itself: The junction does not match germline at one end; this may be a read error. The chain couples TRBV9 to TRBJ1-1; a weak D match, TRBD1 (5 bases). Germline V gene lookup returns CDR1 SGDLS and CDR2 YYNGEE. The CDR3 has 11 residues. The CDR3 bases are TGCGCCAGCACAGCCGGGACGGAAGCTTTCTTT. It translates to CASTAGTEAFF.

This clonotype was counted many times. CDR3 residues: CASSPAPVGGANVLTF. The CDR3 DNA reads TGTGCCAGCAGCCCCGCCCCAGTGGGAGGGGCCAACGTCCTGACTTTC. The V gene is TRBV7-9, the J gene TRBJ2-6; unclear D gene. The CDR3 covers 16 residues. Trimming took off 5 bases at V and 4 bases at J, with 15 bases between the two ends. Germline V CDR1 and CDR2: SEHNR, FQNEAQ (reference sequence).

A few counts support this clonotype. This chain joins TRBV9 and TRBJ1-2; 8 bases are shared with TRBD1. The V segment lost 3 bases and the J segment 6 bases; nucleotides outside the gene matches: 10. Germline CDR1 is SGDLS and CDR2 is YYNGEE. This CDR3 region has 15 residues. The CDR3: CASSARTGRRDGYTF. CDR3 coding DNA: TGTGCCAGCAGCGCCCGGACAGGGCGGCGGGATGGCTACACCTTC.

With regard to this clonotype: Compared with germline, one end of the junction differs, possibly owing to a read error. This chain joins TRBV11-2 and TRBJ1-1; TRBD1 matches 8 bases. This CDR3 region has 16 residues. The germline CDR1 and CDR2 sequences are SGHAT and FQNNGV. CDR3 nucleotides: TGTGCCAGCAGGTTTTCCTTGGACAGGGTGAGAACTGAAGCTTCCTTT. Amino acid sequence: CASRFSLDRVRTEASF.

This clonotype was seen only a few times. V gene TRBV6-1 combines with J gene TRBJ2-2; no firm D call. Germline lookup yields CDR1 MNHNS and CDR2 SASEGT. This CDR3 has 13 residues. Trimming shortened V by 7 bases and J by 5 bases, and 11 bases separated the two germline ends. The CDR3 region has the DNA TGTGCCAGCACCTGGTTGAGGACCGGGGAGCTGTTTTTT. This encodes CASTWLRTGELFF.

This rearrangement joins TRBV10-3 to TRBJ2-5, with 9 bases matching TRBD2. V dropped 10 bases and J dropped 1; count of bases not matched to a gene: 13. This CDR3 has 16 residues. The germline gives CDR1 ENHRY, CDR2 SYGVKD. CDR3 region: CATRESSGGIQETQYF. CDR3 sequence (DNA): TGTGCCACGCGCGAAAGTAGCGGGGGAATCCAAGAGACCCAGTACTTC.

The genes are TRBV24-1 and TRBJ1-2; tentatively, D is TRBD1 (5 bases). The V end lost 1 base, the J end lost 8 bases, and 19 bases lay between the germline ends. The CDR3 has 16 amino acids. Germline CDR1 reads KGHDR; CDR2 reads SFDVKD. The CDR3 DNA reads TGTGCCACCAGTGATTTACTAGCGGGGGAACTTTACGGCTACACCTTC. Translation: CATSDLLAGELYGYTF.